This T cell receptor beta chain was sequenced for a study of graft-versus-host responses after intestinal transplantation. The germline gives CDR1 ENHRY, CDR2 SYGVKD. V was clipped by 10 bases and J by 5 bases, with 23 bases between them. CDR3 length: 15 amino acids. Regarding the study as a whole: Graft-donor T cell macrochimerism coincided with high graft-versus-host to host-versus-graft clonal ratios in allografts.

With regard to this clone: The antigen remains unidentified.

Assay: immunoSEQ multiplex PCR; the TCRdb copy retains only in-frame clones and omits some. This table has under 100,000 clones, 75% to 95% appearing once. This receptor was taken from a human patient who received an intestinal transplant, so some T cells may come from the graft donor. This specimen was PBMCs, taken 450 to 460 days after intestinal transplant. V gene TRBV10-3 combines with J gene TRBJ1-1; perhaps TRBD1 as D (6 bases). The CDR3 sequence: CASRGGRGGETEAFF. In nucleotides, the CDR3 is TGTGCCAGCAGAGGAGGGCGGGGGGGCGAAACTGAAGCTTTCTTT.